Described below is a single T cell receptor (beta chain) sequence and its context. A few counts support this clone. Its recognized antigen is unknown. Base qualities are not at hand, and no much larger clone is one base apart. This entry comes from a study of OX40 agonist ivuxolimab in advanced cancers. In the study overall: Ivuxolimab was a fully human IgG2 agonistic monoclonal antibody targeting the costimulatory receptor OX40 (CD134). Patients were allowed to have had prior anti-PD-1, anti-PD-L1 or anti-CTLA-4 therapy, and 30% to 40% of the dose-escalation patients had been treated with checkpoint inhibitors. The paper reports the monotherapy dose-escalation portion (N of about 51 patients) of the phase I ivuxolimab trial. The point of sequencing TCRbeta in the periphery was to test whether ivuxolimab changed TCR sequence diversity and drove clonal T-cell expansion. Partial responses occurred in three dose-escalation patients: two with cutaneous melanoma and one with hepatocellular carcinoma. A male proportion of roughly 80% and a mean age of approximately 55 years, ranging from 23 to 79, were recorded for the dose-escalation cohort. Of the roughly 52 patients in dose escalation, some 20 had hepatocellular carcinoma, about 15 had melanoma, 9 had renal cell carcinoma and 9 had head and neck cancer. Intravenous ivuxolimab was administered to patients every 2 weeks at six dose levels: 0.01, 0.1, 0.3, 1.5, 3 and 10 mg/kg.

Genomic DNA was extracted from sorted cells for sequencing of the TCRbeta CDR3 region. The immunoSEQ Assay was used to sequence the TCRbeta CDR3 regions. As stored in TCRdb, this immuneACCESS dataset retains in-frame rearrangements with V and J assigned. A fraction of the clones does not appear; measured against another copy, unresolved V genes explain less than half of the discrepancy, and the remainder lacks a known reason. The sample table contains 70,000 to 80,000 clones; only one count was recorded for 92% of them. The ten largest account for less than 0.55% of the sample. Beyond this particular receptor, the publication reports: The antigen specificity of the peripheral T cells that underwent clonal expansion was not determined. Low levels of normalized T-cell clonal expansion were also shown by some nonresponding patients. Partial responders in the 0.1-3.0 mg/kg groups had among the lowest normalized peripheral clonal expansion, especially among CD8+ T cells. After ivuxolimab, CD8+ T cells had more expanded clones than CD4+ T cells on average. At doses of 0.1 to 3.0 mg/kg, clonal expansion of both CD4+ and CD8+ blood T cells was observed from baseline to week 6.

The CDR3, cysteine through phenylalanine, is 16 amino acids long. The DNA shown is the 48-base CDR3, in frame from base 1. Looking up the germline V gene (reference sequence) yields CDR1 MNHNY and CDR2 SVGAGI. V drops 0 bases and J drops 4 bases, leaving 13 bases in between. The trial excluded patients who had a history of autoimmune disease or who were on systemic immunosuppression. Peripheral blood for TCR sequencing was collected from all dose cohorts at baseline, on cycle 4 day 1, and on cycle 7 day 1. Samples came from an open-label, multicenter, first-in-human phase I dose-escalation trial of ivuxolimab. Adults with locally advanced or metastatic melanoma, renal cell, hepatocellular, or head and neck squamous cell carcinoma were enrolled in the trial. CD4+ and CD8+ T cells were sorted separately from peripheral blood before TCR sequencing.

The chain couples TRBV6-6 to TRBJ1-5, with a weak D call of TRBD1 (5 bases match). The sequence was collected from an adult with an advanced solid tumor such as melanoma, head and neck, liver or kidney cancer. The material sequenced was CD4+ or CD8+ T cells sorted from blood, taken in a trial of the OX40 agonist ivuxolimab. The DNA sequence follows: TGTGCCAGCAGTTACTCTTGGCAGGGAAGTAATCAGCCCCAGCATTTT. This is translated as CASSYSWQGSNQPQHF.